This TCR beta chain appears in the sequencing data of a study of blood T cell repertoires in COVID-19. Study overall: The United States, Italy and Spain provided the acute and convalescent COVID-19 samples. In each case, the material was cDNA or gDNA derived from T cells, B-cell-depleted T cells, or PBMCs.

Per the original data handling: Scientists estimated how many nucleated cells there were by amplifying reference gene primers. Clones were read by immunoSEQ multiplex PCR, and TCRdb kept only the in-frame ones, dropping some. V, J and clone size are taken as reported in that table, and D and trimming were inferred from the DNA itself. The repertoire consists of tens of thousands of clones, with 88% occurring once and the leading ten covering 5.1%. The CDR3 sequence is 16 residues long. The chain employs TRBV21-1 and TRBJ2-2; the table's D call of TRBD1 was not tested on the DNA. TRBV21-1 is tagged as a pseudogene. The sequenced sample consisted of peripheral blood. The sequence derives from a human donor in a cohort sampled during active COVID-19. CDR3 sequence (DNA): TGTGCCAGCAGCAACCGGGGACAGGCGCCCACCGGGGAGCTGTTTTTT. Translated: CASSNRGQAPTGELFF.